What follows are 19 T cell receptor beta chains derived from one specimen sequenced in a study of T cells in Graves' hyperthyroidism and ophthalmopathy. Amplification targeted TCR beta CDR3 regions from RNA transcripts. With the HTBI primer set, the TCR CDR3 went through a first round of RT-PCR. From the multiplex PCR reads, TCRdb called clonotypes with MiXCR, one entry per CDR3 protein. The data contain hundreds of thousands of distinct CDR3 sequences, 22% of them singletons. What was sequenced was blood. The source is a man aged 30 to 39 with Graves' ophthalmopathy.

This clonotype was detected a few times. This chain links TRBV29-1 with TRBJ2-1, with 14 nucleotides matching TRBD2. The CDR3 runs to 14 residues. V gave up 4 bases and J gave up 9 bases; unmatched junction bases: 5. Germline V gene lookup returns CDR1 SQVTM and CDR2 ANQGSEA. As DNA, the CDR3 is TGCAGCGTTGGCGGGACTAGCGGGAGAATTGAGCAGTTCTTC. Its translation: CSVGGTSGRIEQFF.

CDR3 DNA sequence: TGTGCCAGCAGCAACCCCCGGGACAGGGGGAGGTACGAGCAGTACTTC. Its protein is CASSNPRDRGRYEQYF. The rearrangement joins TRBV11-3 to TRBJ2-7; 11 bases agree with TRBD1. V lost 5 bases, J lost 4 bases, and 10 bases stayed unmatched. The CDR3 contains 16 residues. Germline V gives CDR1 SGHNT, CDR2 YENEEA.

The rearrangement uses TRBV19 and TRBJ1-1; D perhaps matches TRBD1 (6 bases). CDR3 length equals 14 residues. Germline V gene lookup returns CDR1 LNHDA and CDR2 SQIVND (reference sequence). V lost 0 bases and J lost 9, with 14 bases in between. CDR3 nucleotide sequence: TGTGCCAGTAGTATAGATTTACAGGGCGAAAAAGCTTTCTTT. As protein: CASSIDLQGEKAFF.

This clonotype has a handful of counts. V is TRBV10-3 and J is TRBJ2-7; a possible D gene is TRBD2 (5 bases). The CDR3 spans 14 residues. Trimming removed 4 bases at V and 1 base at J, with 11 bases between. Germline CDR1 is ENHRY and CDR2 is SYGVKD. CDR3 loop: CAISASGNSYEQYF. CDR3 DNA sequence: TGTGCCATCAGTGCAAGCGGAAATTCCTACGAGCAGTACTTC.

This clonotype was seen more than once but under ten times. The chain joins TRBV7-2 to TRBJ1-1; no clear D gene. The germline CDR1 and CDR2 sequences are SGHTA and FQGNSA. V lost 4 bases and J 7 bases, leaving 13 bases between the germline ends. The CDR3 covers 13 residues. This chain's CDR3 is CASSSGWRGEAFF. The CDR3 DNA sequence: TGTGCCAGCAGCTCTGGTTGGCGGGGTGAAGCTTTCTTT.

The chain employs TRBV6-9 and TRBJ1-5; 9 positions agree with TRBD1. The J segment lost 4 bases and the V segment lost 4 bases, leaving 8 bases of the junction unmatched. The CDR3 sequence is 16 residues long. Per germline, CDR1 MNHGY and CDR2 SVAAGI. DNA of the CDR3: TGTGCCAGCAGTTCTCCCGGGACAGGGAGTAATCAGCCCCAGCATTTT. Translating it yields CASSSPGTGSNQPQHF.

This clonotype was seen a handful of times. This sequence joins TRBV18 and TRBJ2-7; D possibly corresponds to TRBD1 (5 bases). Trimming cost V 3 bases and J 5 bases, with 20 bases left between them. Looked up from germline, CDR1 is KGHSH and CDR2 is LQKENI. The CDR3 sequence is 16 residues long. The CDR3 DNA is TGTGCCAGCTCACCTAACTCTGGGGCGGCCGCGGACGAGCAGTACTTC. Protein: CASSPNSGAAADEQYF.

The genes are TRBV12-5 and TRBJ2-1, with TRBD1 identical over 11 bases. Unmatched junction bases numbered 6, after V lost 5 bases and J lost 9 bases. The germline V gene encodes CDR1 LGHNT and CDR2 FRNRAP. The CDR3 is 14 amino acids. CDR3 in DNA: TGTGCTAGTGGTACTGGACAGGGGGCCGCTGAGCAGTTCTTC. Its protein product is CASGTGQGAAEQFF.

This clonotype was picked up a small number of times. The CDR3: CASSPGPARNTEAFF. CDR3 bases: TGTGCCAGCTCACCAGGCCCAGCTAGAAACACTGAAGCTTTCTTT. The V and J genes are TRBV18 and TRBJ1-1; D unclear. This CDR3 has 15 amino acids. Per the germline V gene, CDR1 is KGHSH and CDR2 is LQKENI. The V gene lost 2 bases and the J gene lost 2 bases, with 12 bases spanning the gap.

The V call is TRBV28, the J call TRBJ2-5; tentatively, D is TRBD2 (6 bases). In germline, CDR1 is MDHEN, CDR2 SYDVKM. Trimming shortened V by 4 bases and J by 2 bases, and 23 bases separated the two germline ends. The CDR3 spans 18 residues. The chain's CDR3 is CASSSSVGGVSLQETQYF. The CDR3 region has the DNA TGTGCCAGCAGTTCATCGGTCGGGGGAGTCAGCCTTCAAGAGACCCAGTACTTC. The full variable domain, in which reference TRBV28 and TRBJ2-5 provide the parts outside the CDR3, is DVKVTQSSRYLVKRTGEKVFLECVQDMDHENMFWYRQDPGLGLRLIYFSYDVKMKEKGDIPEGYSVSREKKERFSLILESASTNQTSMYLCASSSSVGGVSLQETQYFGPGTRLLVL.

This clonotype has ten or more counts. V usage is TRBV27 and J usage is TRBJ2-1; D possibly corresponds to TRBD2 (6 bases). Between the trimmed V and J ends, which lost 4 bases and 8 bases, there was a span of 18 bases. Germline CDR1 and CDR2: MNHEY and SMNVEV (reference sequence). This CDR3 has 15 amino acids. The CDR3, as DNA: TGTGCCAGCAGTTCATTAGGGACTCCGTATGATGAGCAGTTCTTC. It yields the protein CASSSLGTPYDEQFF.

In its sample, this clonotype was seen a few times. The chain joins TRBV6-1 to TRBJ1-5, with 7 bases aligning to TRBD1. CDR1 and CDR2 from the germline V gene are MNHNS and SASEGT. V gave up 6 bases and J gave up 3 bases; unmatched junction bases: 5. The CDR3 extends over 14 amino acids. The chain's CDR3 is CASSWDSPNQPQHF. For the CDR3, the DNA is TGTGCCAGCAGCTGGGACAGTCCCAATCAGCCCCAGCATTTT.

The genes are TRBV4-2 and TRBJ2-7; D possibly corresponds to TRBD2 (6 bases). The germline CDR1 and CDR2 sequences are LGHNA and YNFKEQ. With 4 bases removed from V and 0 bases from J, the gap between germline ends came to 10 bases. This CDR3 is 14 amino acids long. CDR3: CASSLTSSSYEQYF. CDR3 sequence (DNA): TGTGCCAGCAGCCTTACTAGCAGCTCCTACGAGCAGTACTTC.

This clonotype was detected a few times. J is TRBJ1-1 and V is TRBV10-3; 7 bases align to TRBD1. The CDR3 runs 15 residues. V was pared by 3 bases and J by 7 bases, with 11 bases of the junction left unmatched. Germline CDR1 reads ENHRY; CDR2 reads SYGVKD. The CDR3 DNA sequence: TGTGCCATCAGTGAACAGGGGATCCCGGGCATTGAAGCTTTCTTT. Encoded protein: CAISEQGIPGIEAFF.

This clonotype was found many times. V is TRBV20-1 and J is TRBJ2-1; 9 bases fit TRBD2. CDR3 length equals 15 residues. V was pared by 3 bases and J by 4 bases, with 7 bases of the junction left unmatched. CDR1 DFQATT and CDR2 SNEGSKA come from the germline V gene (reference sequence). CDR3 in amino acids: CSASRTSGSYNEQFF. CDR3 bases: TGCAGTGCTAGCCGTACTAGCGGGTCTTACAATGAGCAGTTCTTC.

The chain employs TRBV28 and TRBJ1-4; tentatively, D is TRBD1 (6 bases). There are 15 residues in the CDR3. Germline lookup yields CDR1 MDHEN and CDR2 SYDVKM. V gave up 3 bases and J gave up 2 bases, with 10 bases separating them. The CDR3 sequence is CASSFDQGTNEKLFF. In nucleotides, the CDR3 is TGTGCCAGCAGTTTTGATCAGGGGACTAATGAAAAACTGTTTTTT.

The chain's CDR3 is CASGTSAYEQYF. The DNA of the CDR3 is TGTGCCAGTGGGACTAGCGCCTACGAGCAGTACTTC. The chain has TRBV19 and TRBJ2-7; 10 bases line up with TRBD2. The V gene end was trimmed by 8 bases and the J gene end by 2 bases; junction bases not matched to a gene: 0. The CDR3 has 12 amino acids. CDR1 and CDR2 (germline): LNHDA, SQIVND (reference sequence).

V gene TRBV18 combines with J gene TRBJ2-5; no reliable D call. V dropped 2 bases and J dropped 0 bases, with 10 bases sitting between them. The CDR3 is made up of 15 amino acids. CDR1 and CDR2 (germline): KGHSH, LQKENI. CDR3 residues: CASSPMRGHQETQYF. DNA for the CDR3: TGTGCCAGCTCACCAATGAGAGGACACCAAGAGACCCAGTACTTC.

In this sample, this clonotype turned up a few times. The genes are TRBV12-3 or TRBV12-4 and TRBJ2-3; the D is unclear. This CDR3 is built from 17 residues. V gave up 5 bases and J gave up 3 bases, with 21 bases separating them. CDR3 DNA sequence: TGTGCCAGCAGTCCCACGGACCCCCGGGTGTGGACAGATACGCAGTATTTT. It is translated as CASSPTDPRVWTDTQYF.